This entry is about one T cell receptor (beta chain). After removal of 2 bases from V and 7 bases from J, the junction contained 4 bases not matched to a gene. The CDR3 extends over 15 amino acids. Germline CDR1 reads LGHDT; CDR2 reads YNNKEL (reference sequence). This specimen comes from a study of blood T cell repertoires in COVID-19. Study details: Samples taken during acute and convalescent COVID-19 were collected in the United States, Italy and Spain. Sources were T cells, B-cell-depleted T cells, or PBMCs; the material itself was cDNA or gDNA.

As originally analysed: Using reference gene primer amplification, nucleated cell counts were estimated. Using immunoSEQ multiplex PCR, the repertoire was profiled, and TCRdb retains in-frame clones only, with some absent. V, J and clone size were drawn from that table, and D and trimming were deduced from the DNA. The sample yields over 110,000 clones, 88% seen once. The chain links TRBV3-1 (or the pseudogene TRBV3-2) to TRBJ1-6; 8 bases are shared with TRBD1. The TCR comes from a man between 65 and 85 years old with acute or convalescent COVID-19. Sequenced material: peripheral blood. In DNA form, the CDR3 reads TGTGCCAGCAGCCAAAGCGACAGGGGCAATTCACCCCTCCACTTT. This encodes CASSQSDRGNSPLHF.